Listed here is a single T cell receptor beta chain. Its specificity is unknown. This sample stems from a study of cytomegalovirus exposure and HLA in healthy donors. The PCR ran on 60 Vbeta and 13 Jbeta primers. Clones were read by immunoSEQ multiplex PCR, and TCRdb kept only the in-frame ones, dropping some. The sample includes roughly 200,000 clones, approximately 80% seen only once; the top ten take 1.5% to 2%. Study findings and constraints: Some 150 TCR beta chains were listed as cytomegalovirus-associated.

The sample taken for sequencing was PBMCs. The TCR originated in a woman in her twenties or thirties in good health and CMV-seronegative.

The CDR3 DNA reads TGTGCCAGCAGTACCTATTTAGGGACAGGGGGCCATCAGCCCCAGCATTTT. The encoded protein is CASSTYLGTGGHQPQHF. This chain connects TRBV7-9 to TRBJ1-5; 12 nucleotides line up with TRBD1. CDR3 length: 17 amino acids. CDR1 and CDR2 from the germline V gene are SEHNR and FQNEAQ (reference sequence). V gave up 6 bases and J gave up 5 bases; unmatched junction bases: 11.